The 18 T cell receptor beta chains in this list originate from one sample, sequenced in a study of blood T cells in healthy people across ages. The authors ran a second PCR of 7 to 11 cycles using a sample-barcoded 5' primer and a J-beta primer mix. MiXCR, applied by TCRdb to the 5' RACE reads, yields one record per CDR3 protein. Here the sample spans 1 million or so distinct CDR3 sequences, about 23% being singletons. The data were also submitted as part of a second study, on T cells of mothers and their children.

Sequencing was carried out using blood. The source of these receptors is a girl aged 2-10 years in good health.

This clonotype was observed a handful of times. The chain couples TRBV12-3 or TRBV12-4 to TRBJ2-5; D is uncertain. The DNA end favors TRBJ2-1, so the J call may be wrong. The CDR3 loop spans 14 amino acids. The CDR3 DNA is TGTGCCAGCAGTTTAACCGACCCGCCGAATGAGCAGTTCTTC. It codes for CASSLTDPPNEQFF.

This clonotype occurred a few times. The chain carries TRBV29-1 and TRBJ2-5; TRBD2 aligns across 13 bases. The DNA matches TRBJ2-1 better at its end, which makes the J call doubtful. Germline lookup yields CDR1 SQVTM and CDR2 ANQGSEA. This CDR3 has 13 amino acids. The CDR3 loop reads CSAGTSGIDEQFF. Here the CDR3 DNA reads TGCAGCGCCGGGACTAGCGGGATAGATGAGCAGTTCTTC.

The V gene is TRBV9, the J gene TRBJ2-3, with TRBD2 as a possible D gene (6 bases). This CDR3 is built from 16 residues. CDR1 and CDR2 from the germline V gene are SGDLS and YYNGEE. V lost 3 bases and J lost 0, with 14 bases in between. CDR3 residues: CASSGGVDLSTDTQYF. DNA for the CDR3: TGTGCCAGCAGCGGGGGGGTGGACTTAAGCACAGATACGCAGTATTTT.

This clonotype was counted only a few times. V and J are TRBV6-1 and TRBJ1-5; D perhaps matches TRBD1 (5 bases). The V and J ends lost 8 bases and 2 bases respectively, with 10 bases between them. This CDR3 is built from 13 residues. CDR1 is MNHNS, CDR2 SASEGT, per germline. CDR3 nucleotide sequence: TGTGCCAGCGGGGGGGGTCGCAATCAGCCCCAGCATTTT. Amino acids: CASGGGRNQPQHF.

This clonotype was recorded a few times. V gene TRBV2 combines with J gene TRBJ2-1; 9 bases map to TRBD1. V was clipped by 1 base and J by 2 bases; unmatched bases: 0. The CDR3 extends over 15 amino acids. Germline CDR1 reads SNHLY; CDR2 reads FYNNEI. The CDR3 DNA sequence: TGTGCCAGCAGTGAAGGACAGGGGGCCTACAATGAGCAGTTCTTC. The encoded protein is CASSEGQGAYNEQFF.

The gene calls are TRBV5-1 and TRBJ2-7, with TRBD1 matching 10 bases. J was trimmed by 6 bases and V by 1 base; bases with no gene match: 13. Per the germline V gene, CDR1 is SGHRS and CDR2 is YFSETQ. The CDR3 has 17 residues. CDR3 amino acids: CASSLFSQGQGDVEQYF. The CDR3 DNA is TGCGCCAGCAGCTTGTTTTCTCAAGGACAGGGGGATGTCGAGCAGTACTTC.

V gene TRBV24-1 combines with J gene TRBJ2-5; TRBD1 agrees at 10 bases. Trimming cost V 2 bases and J 4 bases; bases outside gene matches: 6. The germline V gene has CDR1 KGHDR and CDR2 SFDVKD. This CDR3 has 16 amino acids. This CDR3 is CATSDSGTGVGETQYF. For the CDR3, the DNA is TGTGCCACCAGTGATTCCGGGACAGGGGTCGGAGAGACCCAGTACTTC.

The V gene is TRBV12-3 or TRBV12-4, the J gene TRBJ1-2; TRBD1 aligns across 7 bases. The J segment lost 0 bases and the V segment lost 5 bases, leaving 9 bases of the junction unmatched. The CDR3 extends over 16 amino acids. CDR3 in amino acids: CASSTGVRLTNYGYTF. The CDR3 nucleotides are TGTGCCAGCAGTACAGGGGTTCGGCTCACTAACTATGGCTACACCTTC.

There are a few counts of this clonotype. The chain combines TRBV12-3 or TRBV12-4 with TRBJ2-1, with 7 bases that match TRBD1. This CDR3 contains 16 residues. Trimming removed 0 bases from V and 6 bases from J; junction bases left unmatched: 8. The CDR3 nucleotides read TGTGCCAGCAGTTTAGCGCCCAGGGGGTATTTCAATGAGCAGTTCTTC. This translates into CASSLAPRGYFNEQFF.

This clonotype appeared a few times. An end of the junction does not agree with germline; a read error may underlie this. The gene calls are TRBV28 and TRBJ2-3; weak D call: TRBD2 (6 bases). CDR3 size: 15 residues. Germline CDR1 MDHEN, CDR2 SYDVKM. The CDR3 DNA follows: TGTGCCAGCAGTTTGCGAGGGACTGGCACAGATACGCAGTACTTT. Protein product: CASSLRGTGTDTQYF.

In this sample, this clonotype turned up a few times. An end of the junction does not agree with germline; a read error may underlie this. This chain links TRBV4-2 with TRBJ1-4; no firm D call. The CDR3 covers 13 residues. Germline V gene data show CDR1 as LGHNA and CDR2 as YNFKEQ. The chain's CDR3 is CASSQARGEKLFF. The CDR3 bases are TGCGCCAGCAGCCAAGCGAGAGGTGAAAAACTGTTTTTT.

In its sample, this clonotype was seen a few times. The chain combines TRBV6-4 with TRBJ2-5, with D unclear. Per the germline V gene, CDR1 is MRHNA and CDR2 is SNTAGT. The V end lost 11 bases, the J end lost 2 bases, and 12 bases lay between the germline ends. CDR3 length: 12 residues. CDR3: CARLRPQETQYF. In DNA, the CDR3 is TGTGCCCGCTTAAGGCCTCAAGAGACCCAGTACTTC.

This clonotype was counted a few times. This rearrangement joins TRBV6-2 or TRBV6-3 to TRBJ2-1, with TRBD1 matching over 8 bases. The germline V gene has CDR1 MNHEY and CDR2 SVGEGT. This CDR3 contains 13 residues. The trim removed 6 bases at V and 9 bases at J, leaving 7 bases unmatched. As DNA, the CDR3 is TGTGCCAGCAGCCGACAGGGGTGGGGTGAGCAGTTCTTC. Its protein is CASSRQGWGEQFF.

This clonotype occurred a few times. The chain combines TRBV4-1 with TRBJ1-2, with D hard to call. Germline CDR1 MGHRA, CDR2 YSYEKL. The CDR3 loop spans 14 amino acids. The V end lost 1 base, the J end lost 2 bases, and 8 bases lay between the germline ends. The CDR3 here is CASSQALGNYGYTF. DNA of the CDR3: TGCGCCAGCAGCCAAGCTCTGGGAAACTATGGCTACACCTTC.

This clonotype has a handful of counts. At one boundary the junction diverges from the germline segment, which might be a read error. The gene calls are TRBV20-1 and TRBJ1-1, with D possibly being TRBD1 (5 bases). The CDR3 has 14 amino acids. CDR1 and CDR2 from the germline V gene are DFQATT and SNEGSKA (reference sequence). The CDR3 DNA sequence: TGCAGTGCTAGAGCCCCAACAGGAGACACTGAAGCCTTCTTT. This encodes CSARAPTGDTEAFF.

This clonotype was detected ten times or more. This chain links TRBV12-3 or TRBV12-4 with TRBJ2-7; TRBD1 matches 9 bases. The J segment lost 3 bases and the V segment lost 5 bases, leaving 2 bases of the junction unmatched. The CDR3 covers 13 residues. CDR3 loop: CASSPDRGYEQYF. The CDR3 bases are TGTGCCAGCAGTCCGGACAGGGGCTACGAGCAGTACTTC.

The rearrangement links TRBV29-1 to TRBJ2-5; D is possibly TRBD2 (6 bases). The J call is doubtful: the DNA matches TRBJ2-7 better. CDR1 and CDR2 (germline): SQVTM, ANQGSEA. CDR3 length: 17 residues. CDR3 residues: CSVAGFSAGTHSYEQYF. CDR3 nucleotide sequence: TGCAGCGTTGCTGGGTTCTCGGCGGGGACCCACTCCTACGAGCAGTACTTC.

This rearrangement joins TRBV7-9 to TRBJ2-1; D unclear. The germline V gene encodes CDR1 SEHNR and CDR2 FQNEAQ (reference sequence). Trimming removed 4 bases from V and 7 bases from J, with 11 bases in between. This CDR3 spans 13 amino acids. CDR3 sequence: CASSSNWGNEQFF. The CDR3 DNA sequence: TGTGCCAGCAGCTCCAACTGGGGTAATGAGCAGTTCTTC.